The 21 T cell receptor beta chains presented below share a single source sample, sequenced in a study of shared clonotypes between healthy human individuals (dated by TCRdb to the early 2020s). The library came from the immunoSEQ multiplex PCR assay. TCRdb carries this immuneACCESS record with in-frame sequences only. Its versions omit some clonotypes, under half of them owing to an unresolved V gene in the studies checked, with the rest unexplained. The sample has about 960,000 clones on record, less than 85% of them singletons. The ten largest clones capture approximately 1.5% of the sample. The specimen was memory CD4+ T cells sorted from blood. Reading the label with the study, this specimen's cell subset or site is: CD45RA-negative fraction. The receptor source for this set is a man aged 18 to 30 in good health.

This clone appeared a single time. The chain employs TRBV5-4 and TRBJ2-2; no firm D call. Germline-derived CDR1 and CDR2 are SGHNT and YYREEE (reference sequence). Trimming left V 3 bases short and J 4 bases short, with 7 bases between. The CDR3 is made up of 13 amino acids. The CDR3: CASSYSGTGELFF. The CDR3 DNA reads as TGTGCCAGCAGCTACAGTGGCACCGGGGAGCTGTTTTTT.

J is TRBJ2-6 and V is TRBV7-2; TRBD1 is a possible D gene (6 bases). Germline-derived CDR1 and CDR2 are SGHTA and FQGNSA. This CDR3 spans 17 amino acids. V was shortened by 5 bases and J by 2 bases, with 16 bases between the two germline ends. The CDR3 sequence is CASSPPSTGTGANVLTF. In DNA, the CDR3 is TGTGCCAGCAGCCCCCCCTCGACAGGAACTGGGGCCAACGTCCTGACTTTC. Based on the CDR3 plus reference TRBV7-2 and TRBJ2-6, the full variable domain is GAGVSQSPSNKVTEKGKDVELRCDPISGHTALYWYRQSLGQGLEFLIYFQGNSAPDKSGLPSDRFSAERTGGSVSTLTIQRTQQEDSAVYLCASSPPSTGTGANVLTFGAGSRLTVL.

This chain links TRBV19 with TRBJ1-1, with a tentative D call TRBD1 (5 bases). With 7 bases removed from V and 6 bases from J, the gap between germline ends came to 15 bases. CDR3 length equals 13 residues. The V gene's germline CDR1 is LNHDA and CDR2 SQIVND (reference sequence). CDR3 nucleotide sequence: TGTGCCAGTACCCTGGGGGGTGTCCCTGAAGCTTTCTTT. It codes for CASTLGGVPEAFF.

The genes are TRBV5-4 and TRBJ2-1; the match to TRBD2 covers 9 bases. Germline V gene lookup returns CDR1 SGHNT and CDR2 YYREEE (reference sequence). The junction had 10 bases not matched to a gene; V was cut back by 4 bases and J by 8 bases. The CDR3 sequence is 15 residues long. CDR3 region: CASSLSGRVTDEQFF. The CDR3 DNA is TGTGCCAGCAGCCTTAGCGGGAGAGTTACCGATGAGCAGTTCTTC.

V gene TRBV12-2 combines with J gene TRBJ1-2. TRBV12-2 is tagged as a pseudogene. The length of the CDR3 is 18 residues. The CDR3 sequence is CASRLVRDLAETYYGYTF. DNA for the CDR3: TGTGCAAGTCGCTTAGTGAGGGACCTTGCAGAGACTTATTATGGCTACACCTTC.

The gene calls are TRBV11-2 and TRBJ2-7; D call uncertain. Trimming took 2 bases from V and 3 from J, leaving 11 bases between them. CDR3 size: 14 residues. Germline CDR1 SGHAT, CDR2 FQNNGV. DNA of the CDR3: TGTGCCAGCAGCTTACGCGCACAGAACTACGAGCAGTACTTC. It is translated as CASSLRAQNYEQYF.

There are a few counts of this clone. The gene calls are TRBV11-2 and TRBJ1-5; D not resolved. Trimming took off 4 bases at V and 4 bases at J, with 8 bases between the two ends. CDR1 SGHAT and CDR2 FQNNGV come from the germline V gene. CDR3 length: 13 residues. CDR3 loop: CASSWIQNQPQHF. CDR3 bases: TGTGCCAGCAGCTGGATACAGAATCAGCCCCAGCATTTT.

This clone was seen only once. The rearrangement uses TRBV7-2 and TRBJ2-7; D is ambiguous. Germline CDR1 reads SGHTA; CDR2 reads FQGNSA. This CDR3 is 14 amino acids long. V was cut by 3 bases and J by 0 bases, with 9 bases left in between. CDR3 sequence: CASSFRPSSYEQYF. The CDR3 nucleotides read TGTGCCAGCAGCTTCCGCCCCAGCTCCTACGAGCAGTACTTC.

This chain joins TRBV5-8 and TRBJ1-5; D is perhaps TRBD1 (6 bases). The CDR3 length is 16 residues. Germline loops: CDR1 SGHTS, CDR2 YDEGEE. Trimming took 3 bases from V and 4 from J, leaving 17 bases between them. CDR3 bases: TGTGCCAGCAGCTCGGGGCCCGGGACAACTAATCAGCCCCAGCATTTT. Translation: CASSSGPGTTNQPQHF.

The chain joins TRBV6-1 to TRBJ1-4; no definite D call. The CDR3 is 11 amino acids. The germline V gene encodes CDR1 MNHNS and CDR2 SASEGT. V lost 6 bases to trimming and J lost 8 bases, with 7 bases between them. The CDR3 spells CASRVGEKLFF. Written as DNA, the CDR3 is TGTGCCAGCAGGGTGGGGGAAAAACTGTTTTTT.

This clone came up once. This chain connects TRBV6-1 to TRBJ2-1; 9 bases map to TRBD1. The CDR3 runs to 13 residues. Looked up from germline, CDR1 is MNHNS and CDR2 is SASEGT. J lost 7 bases, V lost 5 bases, and 3 bases had no gene match. Here the CDR3 reads CASSRTGENEQFF. As DNA, the CDR3 is TGTGCCAGCAGTCGGACAGGGGAAAATGAGCAGTTCTTC.

CDR3 residues: CSAQQGFGVEFF. The CDR3 bases are TGCAGCGCTCAGCAGGGGTTCGGGGTGGAGTTCTTC. The V gene is TRBV29-1, the J gene TRBJ2-1, with D possibly matching TRBD1 (6 bases). This CDR3 has 12 amino acids. Trimming removed 7 bases at V and 14 bases at J, with 21 bases between. Germline CDR1 and CDR2: SQVTM and ANQGSEA.

This chain connects TRBV5-6 to TRBJ2-3; TRBD2 matches at 11 bases. Trimming cost V 0 bases and J 2 bases; bases outside gene matches: 8. Germline CDR1 and CDR2: SGHDT and YYEEEE. The CDR3 contains 18 residues. The CDR3 protein is CASSLERLAGGYTDTQYF. Written as DNA, the CDR3 is TGTGCCAGCAGCTTGGAAAGGCTAGCGGGGGGCTACACAGATACGCAGTATTTT.

This clone has just a few counts. Other DNA sequences in the sample encode the same CDR3. The chain links TRBV6-5 to TRBJ2-5; D could derive from TRBD1 or TRBD2 (7 bases each). V lost 4 bases to trimming and J lost 5 bases, with 11 bases between them. The CDR3 loop spans 13 amino acids. From germline, CDR1 is MNHEY and CDR2 SVGAGI. The CDR3: CASSSQGGETQYF. The CDR3 DNA follows: TGTGCCAGCAGTTCTCAGGGGGGGGAGACCCAGTACTTC.

The chain is built from TRBV9 and TRBJ1-4, with D hard to call. The germline V and J ends were trimmed by 0 bases and 2 bases, with 11 bases remaining between them. This CDR3 comprises 16 residues. The germline V gene has CDR1 SGDLS and CDR2 YYNGEE. This CDR3 is CASSVAGTATNEKLFF. As DNA, the CDR3 is TGTGCCAGCAGCGTAGCTGGTACAGCGACTAATGAAAAACTGTTTTTT.

This clone has more than one count but fewer than ten. This chain joins TRBV6-1 and TRBJ2-7; D remains ambiguous. V was trimmed by 1 base and J by 1 base, leaving 14 bases between them. Germline V CDR1 and CDR2: MNHNS, SASEGT. CDR3 length: 16 amino acids. The CDR3: CASSEEAVANSYEQYF. CDR3 DNA: TGTGCCAGCAGTGAAGAGGCAGTCGCTAATTCCTACGAGCAGTACTTC.

The chain carries TRBV28 and TRBJ1-6; 7 bases match TRBD1. V shed 6 bases and J 7 bases; nucleotides not matched to a gene: 9. Germline V gene data show CDR1 as MDHEN and CDR2 as SYDVKM. This CDR3 region has 15 residues. The CDR3 reads CASSSPGGLNSPLHF. CDR3 nucleotide sequence: TGTGCCAGCAGCTCGCCAGGGGGGCTGAATTCACCCCTCCACTTT.

This clone was recorded a few times. This sequence joins TRBV7-9 and TRBJ1-2; no firm D call. Trimming left V 5 bases short and J 0 bases short, with 13 bases between. CDR1 SEHNR and CDR2 FQNEAQ come from the germline V gene (reference sequence). The CDR3 extends over 15 amino acids. This CDR3 is CASSPSGGSNYGYTF. The DNA for the CDR3 is TGTGCCAGCAGCCCCTCCGGCGGTTCTAACTATGGCTACACCTTC.

With respect to this clone: Other DNA sequences in this specimen translate into the identical CDR3. The chain carries TRBV7-2 and TRBJ2-1; 13 bases are shared with TRBD2. In germline, CDR1 is SGHTA, CDR2 FQGNSA. The V gene end was trimmed by 6 bases and the J gene end by 4 bases; junction bases not matched to a gene: 3. The CDR3 spans 15 residues. The CDR3 DNA follows: TGTGCCAGCAGGTCGGGACTAGCGGGATACAATGAGCAGTTCTTC. Protein product: CASRSGLAGYNEQFF.

The V and J genes are TRBV10-3 and TRBJ1-1, with D possibly being TRBD1 (5 bases). Trimming removed 4 bases at V and 0 bases at J, with 24 bases between. This CDR3 comprises 19 residues. Germline values: CDR1 ENHRY, CDR2 SYGVKD. CDR3 sequence reads: CAISGSTGTPSGVNTEAFF. The CDR3 DNA reads TGTGCCATCAGTGGGTCGACCGGGACCCCTTCCGGGGTGAACACTGAAGCTTTCTTT.

The V call is TRBV5-1, the J call TRBJ2-3; 10 bases match TRBD2. The ends lost 0 bases at V and 0 bases at J; junction bases unmatched: 7. Germline V lookup: CDR1 SGHRS, CDR2 YFSETQ. The CDR3 is 18 amino acids. Here the CDR3 DNA reads TGCGCCAGCAGCTTGGCCCAACTAGCGGGGACTAGCACAGATACGCAGTATTTT. Amino acid sequence: CASSLAQLAGTSTDTQYF. The variable domain in full, completed from reference TRBV5-1 and TRBJ2-3, reads KAGVTQTPRYLIKTRGQQVTLSCSPISGHRSVSWYQQTPGQGLQFLFEYFSETQRNKGNFPGRFSGRQFSNSRSEMNVSTLELGDSALYLCASSLAQLAGTSTDTQYFGPGTRLTVL.